One sample yielded the 4 T cell receptor beta chains listed below, sequenced in a study of blood T cell repertoires in COVID-19. The method was immunoSEQ multiplex PCR; TCRdb's version includes in-frame clones alone and lacks a portion of them. The sample consists of hundreds of thousands of clones, approximately 85% of them appearing once. Sequenced material: PBMCs or T cells enriched from blood (not recorded which). The receptors come from a young woman who had recovered from COVID-19.

The J gene is TRBJ2-5, the V gene TRBV2, with D possibly being TRBD2 (5 bases). CDR1 SNHLY and CDR2 FYNNEI come from the germline V gene. The CDR3 loop spans 15 amino acids. V was cut by 3 bases and J by 7 bases, with 18 bases left in between. The CDR3 DNA sequence: TGTGCCAGCAGTGATAAGCGGAGTGAGCATACGACCCAGTACTTC. Amino acids: CASSDKRSEHTTQYF.

This chain uses TRBV6-5 with TRBJ2-4; D may be TRBD2 (6 bases). V lost 8 bases and J lost 2, with 7 bases in between. The CDR3 covers 12 residues. CDR1 MNHEY and CDR2 SVGAGI come from the germline V gene. The CDR3 bases are TGTGCCAGCCGGGAGTCCAAAAACATTCAGTACTTC. Protein product: CASRESKNIQYF.

The chain joins TRBV6-4 to TRBJ1-2; 9 bases are shared with TRBD1. There are 14 residues in the CDR3. Germline V gene sequence: CDR1 MRHNA, CDR2 SNTAGT. V lost 6 bases to trimming and J lost 7 bases; unmatched junction nucleotides: 9. CDR3 DNA: TGTGCCAGCAGGCCGGGAACAGGGGGCGTTGGCTACACCTTC. Translated, it gives CASRPGTGGVGYTF.

The chain carries TRBV30 and TRBJ1-5; 7 nucleotides agree with TRBD1. The CDR3 covers 14 residues. Trimming cost V 0 bases and J 5 bases; bases outside gene matches: 4. Germline V gene lookup returns CDR1 GTSNPN and CDR2 SVGIG (reference sequence). Here the CDR3 DNA reads TGTGCCTGGAGTGTACTACAGGGGCATCAGCCCCAGCATTTT. This sequence encodes CAWSVLQGHQPQHF.